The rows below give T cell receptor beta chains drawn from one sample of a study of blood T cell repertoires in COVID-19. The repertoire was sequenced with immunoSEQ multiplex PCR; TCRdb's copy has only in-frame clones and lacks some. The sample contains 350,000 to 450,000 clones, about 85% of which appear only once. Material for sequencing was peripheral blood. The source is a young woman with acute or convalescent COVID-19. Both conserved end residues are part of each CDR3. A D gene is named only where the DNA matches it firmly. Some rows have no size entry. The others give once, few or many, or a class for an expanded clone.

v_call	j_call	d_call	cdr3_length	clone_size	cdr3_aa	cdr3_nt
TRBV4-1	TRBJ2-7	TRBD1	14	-	CASSHGQGYYEQYF	TGCGCCAGCAGCCACGGACAGGGATACTACGAGCAGTACTTC
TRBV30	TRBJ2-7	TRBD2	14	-	CAWTGTGGSYEQYF	TGTGCCTGGACGGGGACGGGGGGCTCCTACGAGCAGTACTTC
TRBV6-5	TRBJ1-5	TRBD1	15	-	CAGGQGGYSNQPQHF	TGTGCCGGAGGCCAGGGGGGCTATAGCAATCAGCCCCAGCATTTT
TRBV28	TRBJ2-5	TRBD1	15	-	CASSSGTGWPETQYF	TGTGCCAGCAGTTCCGGGACAGGATGGCCAGAGACCCAGTACTTC
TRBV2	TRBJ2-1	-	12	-	CASQGNYNEQFF	TGTGCCAGCCAGGGAAATTACAATGAGCAGTTCTTC
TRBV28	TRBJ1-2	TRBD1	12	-	CAIAPGGEGYTF	TGTGCCATCGCCCCAGGGGGCGAGGGCTACACCTTC
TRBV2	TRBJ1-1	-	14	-	CASNVGVSSTEAFF	TGTGCCAGCAATGTCGGGGTTAGCAGCACTGAAGCTTTCTTT
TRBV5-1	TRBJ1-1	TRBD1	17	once	CASSEMTSGQGNTEAFF	TGCGCCAGCAGCGAGATGACCTCGGGACAGGGAAACACTGAAGCTTTCTTT
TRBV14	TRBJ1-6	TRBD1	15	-	CASSPQGGRTSPLHF	TGTGCCAGCAGCCCCCAGGGGGGTCGCACTTCACCCCTCCACTTT
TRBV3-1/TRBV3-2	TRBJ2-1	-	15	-	CASSQEGAAYNEQFF	TGTGCCAGCAGCCAAGAAGGGGCAGCCTACAATGAGCAGTTCTTC
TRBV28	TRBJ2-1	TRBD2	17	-	CASSLFKREVSYNEQFF	TGTGCCAGCAGTTTATTTAAGCGGGAGGTGTCCTACAATGAGCAGTTCTTC
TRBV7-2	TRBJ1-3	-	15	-	CASSRGFKGGNTIYF	TGTGCCAGCAGTCGGGGATTCAAGGGTGGAAACACCATATATTTT
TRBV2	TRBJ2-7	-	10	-	CASSTGEQYF	TGTGCCAGCAGTACCGGCGAGCAGTACTTC
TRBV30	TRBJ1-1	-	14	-	CAWRIWDNYTEAFF	TGTGCCTGGAGGATCTGGGACAATTACACTGAAGCTTTCTTT
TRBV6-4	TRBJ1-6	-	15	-	CASTQRSRYNSPLHF	TGTGCCAGCACTCAGCGGAGCAGATATAATTCACCCCTCCACTTT
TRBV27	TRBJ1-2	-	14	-	CASSLGAANYGYTF	TGTGCCAGCAGTTTAGGGGCGGCTAACTATGGCTACACCTTC
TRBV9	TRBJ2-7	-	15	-	CASSGGTFSSYEQYF	TGTGCCAGCAGCGGGGGGACTTTTAGCTCCTACGAGCAGTACTTC
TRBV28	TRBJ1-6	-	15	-	CASRPQGTYNSPLHF	TGTGCCAGTAGACCCCAGGGAACCTATAATTCACCCCTCCACTTT
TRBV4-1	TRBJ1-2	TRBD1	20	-	CASSQLKWTGGEQSNYGYTF	TGCGCCAGCAGCCAGCTAAAATGGACAGGGGGCGAACAATCCAACTATGGCTACACCTTC
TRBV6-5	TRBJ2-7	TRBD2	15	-	CASSRGLAGEAEQYF	TGTGCCAGCAGTAGGGGGCTAGCGGGAGAGGCCGAGCAGTACTTC
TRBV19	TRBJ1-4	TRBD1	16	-	CASSTEDRPLNEKLFF	TGTGCCAGTAGTACGGAGGACAGGCCCCTAAATGAAAAACTGTTTTTT
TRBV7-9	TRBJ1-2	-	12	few	CASTDRSYGYTF	TGTGCCAGCACCGACAGGTCCTATGGCTACACCTTC
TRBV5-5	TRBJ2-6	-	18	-	CASSLVGSGYAGANVLTF	TGTGCCAGCAGCTTAGTTGGTAGCGGCTACGCTGGGGCCAACGTCCTGACTTTC
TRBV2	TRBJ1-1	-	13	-	CASRFRGRTEAFF	TGTGCCAGCAGATTCAGGGGACGCACTGAAGCTTTCTTT
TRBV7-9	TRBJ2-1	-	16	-	CASSGERSDLTNEQFF	TGTGCCAGCAGCGGAGAGCGGAGTGACTTGACCAATGAGCAGTTCTTC
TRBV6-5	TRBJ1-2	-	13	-	CASSYPLGDGYTF	TGTGCCAGCAGTTATCCCCTAGGGGATGGCTACACCTTC
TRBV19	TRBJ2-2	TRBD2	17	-	CASSLIAGAIPTGELFF	TGTGCCAGTAGTCTCATAGCGGGGGCCATCCCCACCGGGGAGCTGTTTTTT
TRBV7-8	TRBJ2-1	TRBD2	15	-	CASSLTGGPRNEQFF	TGTGCCAGCAGCTTAACGGGGGGGCCGAGGAATGAGCAGTTCTTC
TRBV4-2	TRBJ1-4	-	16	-	CASSPVLLPLNEKLFF	TGTGCCAGCAGTCCCGTCCTCCTACCACTTAATGAAAAACTGTTTTTT
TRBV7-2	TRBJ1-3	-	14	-	CASSYGTPGNTIYF	TGTGCCAGCAGCTACGGGACACCTGGAAACACCATATATTTT
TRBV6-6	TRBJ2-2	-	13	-	CASSYGGAGELFF	TGTGCCAGCAGTTACGGCGGGGCCGGGGAGCTGTTTTTT
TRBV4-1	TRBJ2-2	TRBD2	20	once	CASSQPGLAGGRINTGELFF	TGCGCCAGCAGCCAACCAGGACTAGCGGGGGGACGTATTAACACCGGGGAGCTGTTTTTT
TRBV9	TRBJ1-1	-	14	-	CASSPSRGNTEAFF	TGTGCCAGCAGCCCCTCCCGGGGGAATACTGAAGCTTTCTTT
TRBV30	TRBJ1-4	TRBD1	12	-	CAWNQGGEKLFF	TGTGCCTGGAACCAGGGGGGTGAAAAACTGTTTTTT
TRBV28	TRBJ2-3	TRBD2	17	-	CASSLINSGRSTDTQYF	TGTGCCAGCAGTTTAATCAATAGCGGGAGGAGCACAGATACGCAGTATTTT
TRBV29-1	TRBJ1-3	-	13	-	CSVEEGGGNTIYF	TGCAGCGTTGAAGAGGGAGGAGGAAACACCATATATTTT
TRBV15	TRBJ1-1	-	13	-	CATSRAGVAEAFF	TGTGCCACCAGCAGAGCGGGAGTAGCCGAAGCTTTCTTT
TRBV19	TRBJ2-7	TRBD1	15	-	CASSPGQGLSYEQYF	TGTGCCAGTAGTCCCGGACAGGGACTTTCCTACGAGCAGTACTTC
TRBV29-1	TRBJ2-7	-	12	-	CSVGGGSYEQYF	TGCAGCGTTGGAGGCGGATCCTACGAGCAGTACTTC
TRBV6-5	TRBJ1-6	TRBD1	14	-	CASSYRDRVLALHF	TGTGCCAGCAGTTACCGGGACAGGGTTTTAGCCCTCCACTTT
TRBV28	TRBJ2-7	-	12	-	CASSLFGGEQYF	TGTGCCAGCAGTTTATTTGGGGGGGAGCAGTACTTC
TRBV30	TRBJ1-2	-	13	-	CAWSSQALYGYTF	TGTGCCTGGAGTTCCCAGGCCCTCTATGGCTACACCTTC
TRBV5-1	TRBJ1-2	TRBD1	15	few	CASSPGQQNPYGYTF	TGCGCCAGCAGCCCGGGACAGCAAAATCCCTATGGCTACACCTTC
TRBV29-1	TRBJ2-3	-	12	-	CSVRENTDTQYF	TGCAGCGTTAGAGAGAACACAGATACGCAGTATTTT
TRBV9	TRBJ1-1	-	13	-	CASSPPGDTEAFF	TGTGCCAGCAGCCCGCCAGGGGACACTGAAGCTTTCTTT
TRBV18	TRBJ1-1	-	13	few	CASSDTENTEAFF	TGTGCCAGCTCAGACACCGAGAACACTGAAGCTTTCTTT
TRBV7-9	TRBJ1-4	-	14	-	CASSWTAMNEKLFF	TGTGCCAGCAGCTGGACAGCGATGAATGAAAAACTGTTTTTT
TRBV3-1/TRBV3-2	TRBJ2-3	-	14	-	CASSRPPPTDTQYF	TGTGCCAGCAGCCGTCCTCCCCCGACAGATACGCAGTATTTT
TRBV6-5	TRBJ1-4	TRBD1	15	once	CASSYMGQKNEKLFF	TGTGCCAGCAGTTACATGGGACAGAAAAATGAAAAACTGTTTTTT